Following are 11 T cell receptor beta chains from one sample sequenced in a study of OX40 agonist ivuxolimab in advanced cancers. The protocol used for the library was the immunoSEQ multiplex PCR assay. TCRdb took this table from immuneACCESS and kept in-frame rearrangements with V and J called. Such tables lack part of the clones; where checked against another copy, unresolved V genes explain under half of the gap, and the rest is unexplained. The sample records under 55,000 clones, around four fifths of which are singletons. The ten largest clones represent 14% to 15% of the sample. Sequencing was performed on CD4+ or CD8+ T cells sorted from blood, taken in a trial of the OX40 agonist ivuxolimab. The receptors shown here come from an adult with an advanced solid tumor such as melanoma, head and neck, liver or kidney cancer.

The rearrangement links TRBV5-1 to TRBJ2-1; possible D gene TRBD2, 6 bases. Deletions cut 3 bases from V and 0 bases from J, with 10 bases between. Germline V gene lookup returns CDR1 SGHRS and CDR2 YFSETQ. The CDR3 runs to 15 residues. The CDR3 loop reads CASSYRGSSYNEQFF. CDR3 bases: TGCGCCAGCAGCTATCGGGGGAGCTCCTACAATGAGCAGTTCTTC.

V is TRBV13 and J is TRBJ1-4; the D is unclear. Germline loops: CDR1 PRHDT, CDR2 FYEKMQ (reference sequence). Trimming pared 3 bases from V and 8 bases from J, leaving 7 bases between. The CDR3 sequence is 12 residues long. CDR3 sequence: CASSLGGEKLFF. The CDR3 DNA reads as TGTGCCAGCAGCTTGGGCGGGGAAAAACTGTTTTTT.

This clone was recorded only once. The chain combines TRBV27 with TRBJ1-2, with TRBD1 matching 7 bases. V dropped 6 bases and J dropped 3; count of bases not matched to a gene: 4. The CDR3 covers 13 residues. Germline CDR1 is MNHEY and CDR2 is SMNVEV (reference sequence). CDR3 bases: TGTGCCAGCAGCCAGGGACAGTACTATGGCTACACCTTC. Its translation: CASSQGQYYGYTF.

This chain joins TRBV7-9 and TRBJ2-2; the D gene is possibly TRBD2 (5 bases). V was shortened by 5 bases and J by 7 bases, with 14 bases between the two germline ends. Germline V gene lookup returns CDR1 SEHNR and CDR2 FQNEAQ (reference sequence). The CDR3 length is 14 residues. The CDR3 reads CASSPPPRDGELFF. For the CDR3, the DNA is TGTGCCAGCAGCCCACCCCCCCGGGACGGGGAGCTGTTTTTT. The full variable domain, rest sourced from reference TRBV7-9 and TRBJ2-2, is DTGVSQNPRHKITKRGQNVTFRCDPISEHNRLYWYRQTLGQGPEFLTYFQNEAQLEKSRLLSDRFSAERPKGSFSTLEIQRTEQGDSAMYLCASSPPPRDGELFFGEGSRLTVL.

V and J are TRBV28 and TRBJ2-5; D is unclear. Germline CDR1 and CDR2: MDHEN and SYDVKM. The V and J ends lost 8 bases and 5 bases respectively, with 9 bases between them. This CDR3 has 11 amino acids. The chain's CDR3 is CASARRETQYF. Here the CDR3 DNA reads TGTGCCAGCGCGCGGCGGGAGACCCAGTACTTC.

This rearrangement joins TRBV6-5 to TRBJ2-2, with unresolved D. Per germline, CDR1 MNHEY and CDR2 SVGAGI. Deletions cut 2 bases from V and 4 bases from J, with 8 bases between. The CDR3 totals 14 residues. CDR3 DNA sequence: TGTGCCAGCAGTTACGGACCAAGCACCGGGGAGCTGTTTTTT. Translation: CASSYGPSTGELFF.

The CDR3 sequence is CASSPMSVGVDEQYF. In DNA form, the CDR3 reads TGTGCCAGCAGCCCAATGTCAGTTGGGGTCGACGAGCAGTACTTC. The V call is TRBV28, the J call TRBJ2-7; no clear D. CDR1 MDHEN and CDR2 SYDVKM come from the germline V gene. This CDR3 spans 15 amino acids. V was trimmed by 6 bases and J by 5 bases, leaving 20 bases between them. Based on the CDR3 plus reference TRBV28 and TRBJ2-7, the full variable domain is DVKVTQSSRYLVKRTGEKVFLECVQDMDHENMFWYRQDPGLGLRLIYFSYDVKMKEKGDIPEGYSVSREKKERFSLILESASTNQTSMYLCASSPMSVGVDEQYFGPGTRLTVT.

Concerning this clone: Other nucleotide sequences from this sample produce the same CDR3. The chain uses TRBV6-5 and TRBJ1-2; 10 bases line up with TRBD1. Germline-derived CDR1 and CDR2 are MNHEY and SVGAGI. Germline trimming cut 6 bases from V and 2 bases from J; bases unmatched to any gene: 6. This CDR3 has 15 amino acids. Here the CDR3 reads CASRIGQGVNYGYTF. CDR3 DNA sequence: TGTGCCAGCAGGATAGGACAGGGGGTAAACTATGGCTACACCTTC.

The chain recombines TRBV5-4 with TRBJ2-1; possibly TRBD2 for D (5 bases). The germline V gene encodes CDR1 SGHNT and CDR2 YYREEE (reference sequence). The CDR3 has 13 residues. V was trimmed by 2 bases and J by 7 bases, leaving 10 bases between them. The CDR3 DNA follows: TGTGCCAGCAGCTTTGTGGGGAGAAATGAGCAGTTCTTC. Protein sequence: CASSFVGRNEQFF. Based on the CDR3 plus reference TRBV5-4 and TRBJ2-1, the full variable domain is ETGVTQSPTHLIKTRGQQVTLRCSSQSGHNTVSWYQQALGQGPQFIFQYYREEENGRGNFPPRFSGLQFPNYSSELNVNALELDDSALYLCASSFVGRNEQFFGPGTRLTVL.

The CDR3 here is CASSAYTGELFF. CDR3 DNA sequence: TGTGCCAGCAGCGCCTACACCGGGGAGCTGTTTTTT. The chain is built from TRBV9 and TRBJ2-2; D unresolved. CDR3 length equals 12 residues. Germline V CDR1 and CDR2: SGDLS, YYNGEE. V gave up 3 bases and J gave up 3 bases, with 3 bases separating them.

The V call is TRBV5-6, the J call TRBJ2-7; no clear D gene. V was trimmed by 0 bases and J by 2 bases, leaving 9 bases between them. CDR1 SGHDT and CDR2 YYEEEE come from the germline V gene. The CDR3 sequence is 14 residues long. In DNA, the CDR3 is TGTGCCAGCAGCTTGGGGGATTCGCCCTACGAGCAGTACTTC. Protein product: CASSLGDSPYEQYF.